Listed here are 13 T cell receptor beta chains from one sample, sequenced in a study of cytotoxic CD8 clonotypes in ibrutinib-treated CLL. Some clones are missing from TCRdb's copy, which holds only in-frame ones; the method was immunoSEQ multiplex PCR. The sample carries about 300,000 clones, 67% recorded once. The source was PBMCs, collected after 36 months of ibrutinib treatment. The receptors stem from a human donor with chronic lymphocytic leukemia.

The chain recombines TRBV2 with TRBJ1-2, with D possibly TRBD1 on 6 matching bases. This CDR3 region has 13 residues. Trimming shortened V by 9 bases and J by 5 bases, and 16 bases separated the two germline ends. Germline loops: CDR1 SNHLY, CDR2 FYNNEI. In DNA, the CDR3 is TGTGCCAGTGGCCCGGGGGCGCGTTATGGCTACACCTTC. Its protein is CASGPGARYGYTF.

Worth noting for this clone: The sample contains more than one DNA sequence encoding this CDR3. The V gene is TRBV11-2, the J gene TRBJ2-7; 7 bases are a match to TRBD1. With 5 bases clipped from V and 4 bases from J, the junction kept 2 bases outside the gene matches. Germline lookup yields CDR1 SGHAT and CDR2 FQNNGV. This CDR3 is built from 12 residues. The CDR3 DNA is TGTGCCAGCAGCACGACAGGGTACGAGCAGTACTTC. Its translation: CASSTTGYEQYF. The full variable domain, in which reference TRBV11-2 and TRBJ2-7 provide the parts outside the CDR3, is EAGVAQSPRYKIIEKRQSVAFWCNPISGHATLYWYQQILGQGPKLLIQFQNNGVVDDSQLPKDRFSAERLKGVDSTLKIQPAKLEDSAVYLCASSTTGYEQYFGPGTRLTVT.

J is TRBJ1-2 and V is TRBV6-1; D is undetermined. The CDR3 totals 14 residues. Germline loops: CDR1 MNHNS, CDR2 SASEGT. V shed 5 bases and J shed 4 bases, with 14 bases lying between them. CDR3 sequence (DNA): TGTGCCAGCAGTTCCCTTCAAACCCCCTATGGCTACACCTTC. Its translation: CASSSLQTPYGYTF.

The chain is built from TRBV13 and TRBJ2-3, with D possibly matching TRBD1 (5 bases). The CDR3 consists of 16 residues. Germline V gene sequence: CDR1 PRHDT, CDR2 FYEKMQ (reference sequence). V lost 0 bases to trimming and J lost 2 bases, with 12 bases between them. This CDR3 is CASSLGARALTDTQYF. The CDR3, as DNA: TGTGCCAGCAGCTTAGGAGCCAGGGCACTCACAGATACGCAGTATTTT.

The V gene is TRBV29-1, the J gene TRBJ2-3, with D perhaps TRBD1 (6 bases). This CDR3 is 12 amino acids long. Germline V gene lookup returns CDR1 SQVTM and CDR2 ANQGSEA. V lost 8 bases to trimming and J lost 2 bases, with 11 bases between them. The CDR3 bases are TGCAGCTCACGGACAGCCACAGATACGCAGTATTTT. Translated, it gives CSSRTATDTQYF.

On this clone itself: Distinct nucleotide sequences in the sample also encode this CDR3. The J gene is TRBJ1-5, the V gene TRBV14; D may be TRBD1 (5 bases). This CDR3 comprises 13 residues. Germline CDR1 is SGHDN and CDR2 is FVKESK. V lost 3 bases to trimming and J lost 7 bases, with 10 bases between them. The CDR3 sequence: CASSQSRGQPQHF. Here the CDR3 DNA reads TGTGCCAGCAGCCAGTCGAGGGGCCAGCCCCAGCATTTT.

The CDR3 spells CASGRYNEQFF. DNA of the CDR3: TGTGCCAGCGGCCGCTACAATGAGCAGTTCTTC. This chain joins TRBV7-2 and TRBJ2-1; D is unclear. Trimming cost V 8 bases and J 3 bases, with 5 bases left between them. The CDR3 length is 11 residues. Per the germline V gene, CDR1 is SGHTA and CDR2 is FQGNSA.

The CDR3 sequence: CASRSEIFGPGGDSPLHF. The CDR3 nucleotides are TGTGCCAGCAGATCGGAAATCTTCGGGCCCGGAGGGGATTCACCCCTCCACTTT. This sequence joins TRBV27 and TRBJ1-6, with TRBD1 as a possible D gene (5 bases). This CDR3 region has 18 residues. Looked up from germline, CDR1 is MNHEY and CDR2 is SMNVEV (reference sequence). Trimming left V 6 bases short and J 8 bases short, with 26 bases between.

CDR3 coding DNA: TGCGCCAGCAGCCCAACCGGGGCCGAATACGAGCAGTACTTC. This translates into CASSPTGAEYEQYF. The chain combines TRBV4-1 with TRBJ2-7; D tentatively fits TRBD1 or TRBD2 (5 bases each). Germline CDR1 is MGHRA and CDR2 is YSYEKL. There are 14 residues in the CDR3. Between the trimmed V and J ends, which lost 4 bases and 4 bases, there was a span of 14 bases.

The chain recombines TRBV9 with TRBJ1-1; 8 bases are shared with TRBD1. The CDR3 spans 15 residues. J lost 2 bases, V lost 3 bases, and 6 bases had no gene match. Germline values: CDR1 SGDLS, CDR2 YYNGEE. The CDR3: CASSGDSGGNTEAFF. DNA of the CDR3: TGTGCCAGCAGCGGCGACTCAGGGGGCAACACTGAAGCTTTCTTT.

The chain couples TRBV28 to TRBJ1-2; no reliable D call. Germline assignment: CDR1 MDHEN and CDR2 SYDVKM. This CDR3 is built from 18 residues. Trimming left V 5 bases short and J 0 bases short, with 22 bases between. CDR3 nucleotides: TGTGCCAGCAGTCCCCTCCTATGGCACCTTCACCCTAACTATGGCTACACCTTC. This sequence encodes CASSPLLWHLHPNYGYTF.

The V and J genes are TRBV27 and TRBJ1-1; D is ambiguous. From germline, CDR1 is MNHEY and CDR2 SMNVEV (reference sequence). The CDR3 has 17 residues. The ends were cut back, 1 base at V and 0 bases at J, with 15 bases in the middle. In nucleotides, the CDR3 is TGTGCCAGCAGTTTATGGGCAGAGCCGTACATGAACACTGAAGCTTTCTTT. Translating it yields CASSLWAEPYMNTEAFF.

This clone was counted between two and nine times. The V call is TRBV2, the J call TRBJ1-1; TRBD1 matches 9 bases. The CDR3 loop spans 14 amino acids. Trimming removed 7 bases from V and 2 bases from J; junction bases left unmatched: 5. CDR1 is SNHLY, CDR2 FYNNEI, per germline. This chain's CDR3 is CASTWDRVNTEAFF. The CDR3 bases are TGTGCCAGCACCTGGGACAGGGTTAACACTGAAGCTTTCTTT.